Following are 9 T cell receptor beta chains from one sample sequenced in a study of T cell responses to AZD1222 COVID-19 vaccine. Some clones are missing from TCRdb's copy, which holds only in-frame ones; the method was immunoSEQ multiplex PCR. Of over 150,000 clones listed, under 95% are singletons. The sample consisted of peripheral blood, taken on day 0 of MenACWY control vaccination. Source of these receptors: an adult in good health.

The chain employs TRBV6-1 and TRBJ2-6; D perhaps matches TRBD1 (6 bases). This CDR3 contains 14 residues. The V gene's germline CDR1 is MNHNS and CDR2 SASEGT. Trimming took 8 bases from V and 4 from J, leaving 12 bases between them. CDR3 residues: CASLTGYGANVLTF. In DNA form, the CDR3 reads TGTGCCAGCTTAACAGGGTACGGGGCCAACGTCCTGACTTTC.

This chain connects TRBV5-1 to TRBJ2-7; possible D gene TRBD1, 6 bases. V lost 2 bases to trimming and J lost 2 bases, with 11 bases between them. The CDR3 loop spans 14 amino acids. Germline CDR1 SGHRS, CDR2 YFSETQ. The CDR3 DNA reads TGCGCCAGCAGCTTTGAGACAGGACCCTACGAGCAGTACTTC. This sequence encodes CASSFETGPYEQYF.

The chain employs TRBV10-3 and TRBJ2-3, with 12 bases identical to TRBD2. J lost 2 bases, V lost 2 bases, and 5 bases had no gene match. CDR1 ENHRY and CDR2 SYGVKD come from the germline V gene. CDR3 length: 17 amino acids. The DNA for the CDR3 is TGTGCCATCAGTGAGCCGGGACTAGCGGGCCACACAGATACGCAGTATTTT. It encodes CAISEPGLAGHTDTQYF.

The chain is built from TRBV5-1 and TRBJ1-1; 9 bases agree with TRBD1. The CDR3 is made up of 15 amino acids. V shed 4 bases and J 0 bases; nucleotides not matched to a gene: 4. Germline CDR1 reads SGHRS; CDR2 reads YFSETQ. CDR3 DNA sequence: TGCGCCAGCAGCGGTCGGACAGGGGTGAACACTGAAGCTTTCTTT. It codes for CASSGRTGVNTEAFF.

The gene calls are TRBV28 and TRBJ2-3, with D maybe TRBD2 (5 bases). Germline V gene data show CDR1 as MDHEN and CDR2 as SYDVKM. The CDR3 length is 14 residues. The V end was cut by 6 bases, the J end by 5 bases, with 15 bases between. The CDR3 coding sequence is TGTGCCAGCAGCTCCTTGGGCAGCGGAGATACGCAGTATTTT. It yields the protein CASSSLGSGDTQYF.

The CDR3 loop is CASRDTEAFF. The CDR3 DNA follows: TGCGCCAGCCGGGACACTGAAGCTTTCTTT. V and J are TRBV10-2 and TRBJ1-1; no reliable D call. This CDR3 is 10 amino acids long. V lost 8 bases to trimming and J lost 3 bases, with 4 bases between them. Germline-derived CDR1 and CDR2 are WSHSY and SAAADI.

The rearrangement joins TRBV30 to TRBJ1-2; 7 positions agree with TRBD1. J lost 8 bases, V lost 1 base, and 7 bases had no gene match. The V gene's germline CDR1 is GTSNPN and CDR2 SVGIG (reference sequence). CDR3 length equals 13 residues. The CDR3 DNA is TGTGCCTGGAGTGCCCACAGGGGTAGAGGCTACACCTTC. Protein: CAWSAHRGRGYTF.

This sequence joins TRBV5-1 and TRBJ2-2; possible D gene TRBD1, 5 bases. CDR3 length: 16 residues. CDR1 and CDR2 from the germline V gene are SGHRS and YFSETQ. Trimming removed 2 bases from V and 5 bases from J, with 16 bases in between. The CDR3 protein is CASSFRQSVRTGELFF. The CDR3 DNA follows: TGCGCCAGCAGCTTCCGACAGTCCGTTAGGACCGGGGAGCTGTTTTTT. Looking up the rest from reference TRBV5-1 and TRBJ2-2 gives the full variable domain: KAGVTQTPRYLIKTRGQQVTLSCSPISGHRSVSWYQQTPGQGLQFLFEYFSETQRNKGNFPGRFSGRQFSNSRSEMNVSTLELGDSALYLCASSFRQSVRTGELFFGEGSRLTVL.

The rearrangement links TRBV6-2 or TRBV6-3 to TRBJ2-4; no clear D gene. This CDR3 spans 12 amino acids. The germline V gene encodes CDR1 MNHEY and CDR2 SVGEGT. Trimming removed 2 bases at V and 6 bases at J, with 5 bases between. The CDR3 coding sequence is TGTGCCAGCAGTTACGATATAAACATTCAGTACTTC. This gives the protein CASSYDINIQYF.